A single sample gave rise to the 11 T cell receptor beta chains below, sequenced in a study of T-cell memory formation after mild COVID-19. Using its own MiXCR run on the 5' RACE reads, TCRdb lists one record per CDR3 protein. Of under 250,000 distinct CDR3 sequences listed, more than 25% are singletons. Sequencing used PBMCs or a T cell subset sorted from them (not recorded which). Source of these receptors: an adult woman who had mild COVID-19 (a few samples of this study predate the infection). Cell type and time point are not known.

This clonotype has just a few counts. The chain couples TRBV6-2 or TRBV6-3 to TRBJ1-4, with 9 positions matching TRBD1. CDR1 and CDR2 from the germline V gene are MNHEY and SVGEGT. CDR3 length: 15 amino acids. With V trimmed by 10 bases and J by 2 bases, 8 bases remained unmatched. The CDR3 spells CATRDRVWTNEKLFF. DNA for the CDR3: TGTGCCACCCGGGACAGGGTATGGACTAATGAAAAACTGTTTTTT.

The V call is TRBV9, the J call TRBJ2-5; a weak D match, TRBD2 (6 bases). The V end was cut by 7 bases, the J end by 1 base, with 17 bases between. The CDR3 runs 15 residues. Germline values: CDR1 SGDLS, CDR2 YYNGEE. CDR3 loop: CASSPVGGTQETQYF. The CDR3 nucleotides read TGTGCCAGCTCTCCCGTGGGGGGTACCCAAGAGACCCAGTACTTC.

V usage is TRBV20-1 and J usage is TRBJ2-7; D gene uncertain. The CDR3 contains 13 residues. V was shortened by 1 base and J by 3 bases, with 10 bases between the two germline ends. The germline V gene has CDR1 DFQATT and CDR2 SNEGSKA (reference sequence). The DNA for the CDR3 is TGCAGTGCTAGAGTTGAGCCAAGCTACGAGCAGTACTTC. Translated, it gives CSARVEPSYEQYF.

In this sample, this clonotype turned up a few times. J is TRBJ2-7 and V is TRBV12-3 or TRBV12-4; 12 bases are a match to TRBD2. The CDR3 has 16 residues. The J segment lost 3 bases and the V segment lost 0 bases, leaving 3 bases of the junction unmatched. The CDR3 DNA sequence: TGTGCCAGCAGTTTAGCCCGGACTAGCGGGGACTACGAGCAGTACTTC. As protein: CASSLARTSGDYEQYF.

This clonotype was counted only a few times. The genes are TRBV20-1 and TRBJ2-6; no clear D. The CDR3 totals 14 residues. Germline CDR1 is DFQATT and CDR2 is SNEGSKA (reference sequence). Trimming removed 3 bases from V and 0 bases from J, with 6 bases in between. In DNA, the CDR3 is TGCAGTGCTAGTGCGTACTCTGGGGCCAACGTCCTGACTTTC. It specifies CSASAYSGANVLTF.

The chain recombines TRBV7-9 with TRBJ2-1; D is undetermined. CDR3 size: 12 residues. Germline assignment: CDR1 SEHNR and CDR2 FQNEAQ (reference sequence). Trimming took 3 bases from V and 7 from J, leaving 7 bases between them. CDR3 in DNA: TGTGCCAGCAGCTTCGGACGGAATGAGCAGTTCTTC. Translated, it gives CASSFGRNEQFF.

This sequence joins TRBV2 and TRBJ2-5; D is unresolved. Deletions cut 9 bases from V and 1 base from J, with 18 bases between. Germline V gene data show CDR1 as SNHLY and CDR2 as FYNNEI. The CDR3 totals 15 residues. In nucleotides, the CDR3 is TGTGCCAGTTCACGCCGGGCGGCCCTCCAAGAGACCCAGTACTTC. It is translated as CASSRRAALQETQYF.

This clonotype showed up just a few times. The chain combines TRBV7-2 with TRBJ2-3; possible D gene TRBD2, 5 bases. CDR1 is SGHTA and CDR2 is FQGNSA in the germline V gene. Between the trimmed V and J ends, which lost 5 bases and 3 bases, there was a span of 18 bases. CDR3 length: 16 amino acids. As DNA, the CDR3 is TGTGCCAGCAGCCATTCGCTCGCCGGGGATACAGATACGCAGTATTTT. Translating gives CASSHSLAGDTDTQYF.

The CDR3 protein is CASSPKGFGEQFF. CDR3 coding DNA: TGTGCCAGCAGCCCAAAAGGTTTCGGTGAGCAGTTCTTC. This sequence joins TRBV12-3 or TRBV12-4 and TRBJ2-1, with D unresolved. The V gene lost 6 bases and the J gene lost 9 bases, with 15 bases spanning the gap. The CDR3 consists of 13 residues.

The chain recombines TRBV24-1 with TRBJ1-5; D remains unclear. The germline V and J ends were trimmed by 8 bases and 0 bases, with 7 bases remaining between them. Germline CDR1 KGHDR, CDR2 SFDVKD. The length of the CDR3 is 13 residues. The CDR3 bases are TGTGCCACCAATATGGGTAGCAATCAGCCCCAGCATTTT. Its protein is CATNMGSNQPQHF.

CDR3 nucleotides: TGCGCCAGCAGCTTGGCAGGACGGACCTCGTCGGGTGAAAAACTGTTTTTT. Its protein is CASSLAGRTSSGEKLFF. The V and J genes are TRBV5-1 and TRBJ1-4, with unresolved D. V shed 0 bases and J shed 7 bases, with 19 bases lying between them. This CDR3 spans 17 amino acids. Germline V gives CDR1 SGHRS, CDR2 YFSETQ.